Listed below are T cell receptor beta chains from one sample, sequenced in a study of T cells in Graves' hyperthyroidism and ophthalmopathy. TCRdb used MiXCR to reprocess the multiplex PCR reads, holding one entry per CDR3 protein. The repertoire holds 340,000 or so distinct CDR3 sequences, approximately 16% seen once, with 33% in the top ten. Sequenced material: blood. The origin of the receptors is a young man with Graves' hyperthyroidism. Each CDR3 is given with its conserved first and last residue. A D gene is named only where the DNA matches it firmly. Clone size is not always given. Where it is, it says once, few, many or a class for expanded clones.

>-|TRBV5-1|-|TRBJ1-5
TGCGCCAGCAGCTTGGCCCCCGGTGGGAGTCAGCCCCAGCATTTT
CASSLAPGGSQPQHF
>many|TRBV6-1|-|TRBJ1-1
TGTGCCAGCAGTAAGCCACCCAGGTTTCCGTACACTGAAGCTTTCTTT
CASSKPPRFPYTEAFF
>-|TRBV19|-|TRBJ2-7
TGTGCCAGTAGTATAGCCGGGGTACGGTACGAGCAGTACTTC
CASSIAGVRYEQYF
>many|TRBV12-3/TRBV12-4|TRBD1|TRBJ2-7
TGTGCCAGCACCAAACCCCACGGGACAGGCACCTACGAGCAGTACTTC
CASTKPHGTGTYEQYF
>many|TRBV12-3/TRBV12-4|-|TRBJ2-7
TGTGCCAGCAGTTTAGGCATCTACGAGCAGTACTTC
CASSLGIYEQYF
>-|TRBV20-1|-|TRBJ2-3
TGCAGTGCTCCCGAGTCCACAGATACGCAGTATTTT
CSAPESTDTQYF
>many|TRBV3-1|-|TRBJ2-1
TGTGCCAGCAGCCAAGAGGGGGCGGAATCCTACAATGAGCAGTTCTTC
CASSQEGAESYNEQFF
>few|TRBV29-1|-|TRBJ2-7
TGCAACTTTCTGACAGGCGATTATCCCTACGAGCAGTACTTC
CNFLTGDYPYEQYF
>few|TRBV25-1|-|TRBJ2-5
TGTGCCAGCAGTGAGTATGGGGGAGTCGAGACCCAGTACTTC
CASSEYGGVETQYF
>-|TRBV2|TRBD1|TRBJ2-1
TGTGCCAGCAGCGAGACAGGGACATACAATGAGCAGTTCTTC
CASSETGTYNEQFF
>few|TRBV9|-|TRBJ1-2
TGTGCCAGCAGCGGGCGGGGGAGCGCGATTGGCTACACCTTC
CASSGRGSAIGYTF
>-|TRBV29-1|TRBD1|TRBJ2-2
TGCAGCGTTGGTGGAGAGGGGGCGCTTAACGGGGAGCTGTTTTTT
CSVGGEGALNGELFF
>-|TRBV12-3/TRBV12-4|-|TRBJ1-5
TGTGCCAGCAGGCGCGGGGTGGTCGGCAATCAGCCCCAGCATTTT
CASRRGVVGNQPQHF
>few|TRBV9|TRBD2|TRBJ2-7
TGTGCCAGCAGCGTAGCCGGGACTAGATCCTACGAGCAGTACTTC
CASSVAGTRSYEQYF
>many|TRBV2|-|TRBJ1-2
TGTGCCAGCAGCCCCGACGGCCTTGGTGGCTACACCTTC
CASSPDGLGGYTF
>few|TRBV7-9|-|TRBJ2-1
TGTGCCAGCAGCTTAGTAAGCCCCGAGCAGTTCTTC
CASSLVSPEQFF
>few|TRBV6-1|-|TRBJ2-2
TGTGCCAGCAGTGACCAACCAAACACCGGGGAGCTGTTTTTT
CASSDQPNTGELFF
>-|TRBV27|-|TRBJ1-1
TGTGCCAGCAGGATGGGTGTCGATAACACTGAAGCTTTCTTT
CASRMGVDNTEAFF
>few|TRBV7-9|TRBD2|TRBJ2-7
TGTGCCAGCAGCCCAAGACGACCGGGACTAGCAAGCTACGAGCAGTACTTC
CASSPRRPGLASYEQYF
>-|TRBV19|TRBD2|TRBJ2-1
TGTGCCAGTAGTATCGGGTTTCGGACTAGCGGGAGGGTTAGCTCCTACAATGAGCAGTTCTTC
CASSIGFRTSGRVSSYNEQFF
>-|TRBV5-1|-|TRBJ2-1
TGCGCCAGCAGCTGGGGGGAAAAGTCCTACAATGAGCAGTTCTTC
CASSWGEKSYNEQFF
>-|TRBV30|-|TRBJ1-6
TGTGCCTGGACGGTTTGGGGCGCGAGTCCTAGTTCACCCCTCCACTTT
CAWTVWGASPSSPLHF
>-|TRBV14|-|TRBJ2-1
TGTGCCAGCAGCCGGGAAAGACTAGGTAGTGAGCAGTTCTTC
CASSRERLGSEQFF
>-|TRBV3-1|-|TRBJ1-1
TGTGCCAGCAGCCAAGACGGTGAAGCTTTCTTT
CASSQDGEAFF
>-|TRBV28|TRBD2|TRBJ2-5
TGTGCCAGCAGTCTAGCGGGAGTAAAGACCCAGTACTTC
CASSLAGVKTQYF
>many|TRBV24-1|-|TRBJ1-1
TGTGCCACCAGTGATTCCCAGGGAGGTAGCACTGAAGCTTTCTTT
CATSDSQGGSTEAFF
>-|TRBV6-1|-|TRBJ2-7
TGTGCCAGCAGCTCCCACAGGGACGAGCAGTACTTC
CASSSHRDEQYF
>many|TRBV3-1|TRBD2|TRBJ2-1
TGTGCCAGCAGCCCCAAAAGATCTAGCGGGAGCCACGATGAGCAGTTCTTC
CASSPKRSSGSHDEQFF
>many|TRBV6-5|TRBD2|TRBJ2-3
TGTGCCAGCAGTTACTCGCCCGGACTAGGAACAGATACGCAGTATTTT
CASSYSPGLGTDTQYF
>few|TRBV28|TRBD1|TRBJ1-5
TGTGCCAGCAGTTTCAGGGGGGGCCTCAAGAATTTT
CASSFRGGLKNF
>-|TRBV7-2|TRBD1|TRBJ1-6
TGTGCCAGTAGCGTATACAGGGGTAATTCACCCCTCCACTTT
CASSVYRGNSPLHF
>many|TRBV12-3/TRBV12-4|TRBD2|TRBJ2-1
TGTGCCAGCAGAGTAGGACTAGCGGGAGAAAGGAATGAGCAGTTCTTC
CASRVGLAGERNEQFF
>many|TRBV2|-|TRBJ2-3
TGTGCCAGCAGTGAAGGAAACTTTGGAGGCACAGATACGCAGTATTTT
CASSEGNFGGTDTQYF
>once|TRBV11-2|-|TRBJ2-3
-
CASSFYICSADPAPTDTQYF
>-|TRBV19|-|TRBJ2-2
TGTGCCAGTAGGGCCAGCAGCGGAAACACCGGGGAGCTGTTTTTT
CASRASSGNTGELFF
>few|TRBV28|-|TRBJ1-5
TGTGCCAGCAGCCCCCTTAATGACAATCAGCCCCAGCATTTT
CASSPLNDNQPQHF
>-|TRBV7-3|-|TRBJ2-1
TGTGCCAGCAGCCTCCATCGAACAACGGGCAATGAGCAGTTCTTC
CASSLHRTTGNEQFF
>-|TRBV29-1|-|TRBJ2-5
TGCAGCGTTTCAGGAGGAGTAGGAGAGACCCAGTACTTC
CSVSGGVGETQYF
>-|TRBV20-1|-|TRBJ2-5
TGCAGTGCTAGGGGTGTCGGTAGGGAGACCCAGTACTTC
CSARGVGRETQYF
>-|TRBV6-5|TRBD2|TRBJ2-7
TGTGCCAGCAGCTTCCTCGCCGGGGGGGTCGAATACGAGCAGTACTTC
CASSFLAGGVEYEQYF
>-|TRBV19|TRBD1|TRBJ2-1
TGTGCCAGTAGTAAAGGGGGCTTCGAGCAGTTCTTC
CASSKGGFEQFF
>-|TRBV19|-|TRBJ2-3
TGTGCCAGTAGTATTGAGTTCGGGGATACGCAGTATTTT
CASSIEFGDTQYF
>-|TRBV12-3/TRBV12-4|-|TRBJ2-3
TGTGCCAGCAGTATCCGGGACACAGATACGCAGTATTTT
CASSIRDTDTQYF
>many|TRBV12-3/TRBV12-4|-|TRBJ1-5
TGTGCCAGCAGTCCCAAGGGCCAGCCCCAGCATTTT
CASSPKGQPQHF
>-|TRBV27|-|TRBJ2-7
TGTGCCAGCAGTCCTACTAGGGGGTCCTACGAGCAGTACTTC
CASSPTRGSYEQYF
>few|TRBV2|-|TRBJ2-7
TGTGCCAGCGGCCAGTACGGGATCGAGCAGTACTTC
CASGQYGIEQYF
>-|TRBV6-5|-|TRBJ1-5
TGTGCCAGCAGTTGGATTAGTCAGCCCCAGCATTTT
CASSWISQPQHF
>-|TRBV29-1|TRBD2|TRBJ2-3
TGCAGCGTTGCCGGGACTAGCGGGATTGGGGCAGATACGCAGTATTTT
CSVAGTSGIGADTQYF
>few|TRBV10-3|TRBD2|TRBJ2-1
TGTGCCATCAGTACTAGCGGGAGAGGATCCTACAATGAGCAGTTCTTC
CAISTSGRGSYNEQFF
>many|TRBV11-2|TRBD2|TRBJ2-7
TGTGCCAGCAGCTTGGTACTAGCGGGAGGCCAACTCTACGAGCAGTACTTC
CASSLVLAGGQLYEQYF
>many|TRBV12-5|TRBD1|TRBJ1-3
TGTGCTAGTGCGCGGGACAGTGGAAACACCATATATTTT
CASARDSGNTIYF
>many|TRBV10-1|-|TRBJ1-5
TGCGCCAGCAGTGAGGTGGTTCGGACCAATCAGCCCCAGCATTTT
CASSEVVRTNQPQHF
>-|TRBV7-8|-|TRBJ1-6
TGTGCCAGCAGCCCCCATTCTCAGTCCCTCCACTTT
CASSPHSQSLHF
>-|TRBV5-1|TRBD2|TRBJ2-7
TGCGCCAGCAGCTTGTCGGGACTAGCGGGAGGGGGCGAGCAGTACTTC
CASSLSGLAGGGEQYF
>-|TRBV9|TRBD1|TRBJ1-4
TGTGCCAGCAGCACCCCAGGGGGGGCTAATGAAAAACTGTTTTTT
CASSTPGGANEKLFF
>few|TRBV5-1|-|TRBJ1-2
TGCGCCAGCAGCCCGGGGGATCCGAATAGGAACTATGGCTACACCTTC
CASSPGDPNRNYGYTF
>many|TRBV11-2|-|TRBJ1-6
TGTGCCAGCAGCCTCCGCGGACCCCGCGATTCACCCCTCCACTTT
CASSLRGPRDSPLHF
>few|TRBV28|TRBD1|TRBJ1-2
TGTGCCAGCAGGGCCGGGACAGGGTTCTCTGGCTACACCTTC
CASRAGTGFSGYTF
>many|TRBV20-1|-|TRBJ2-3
TGCAGTGCTAGAGATCACACTACTAGCACAGATACGCAGTATTTT
CSARDHTTSTDTQYF
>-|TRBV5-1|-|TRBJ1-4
TGCGCCAGCAGCTCGGGGGCCAGCCAGGTCGGAATGGAACTGTTTTTT
CASSSGASQVGMELFF